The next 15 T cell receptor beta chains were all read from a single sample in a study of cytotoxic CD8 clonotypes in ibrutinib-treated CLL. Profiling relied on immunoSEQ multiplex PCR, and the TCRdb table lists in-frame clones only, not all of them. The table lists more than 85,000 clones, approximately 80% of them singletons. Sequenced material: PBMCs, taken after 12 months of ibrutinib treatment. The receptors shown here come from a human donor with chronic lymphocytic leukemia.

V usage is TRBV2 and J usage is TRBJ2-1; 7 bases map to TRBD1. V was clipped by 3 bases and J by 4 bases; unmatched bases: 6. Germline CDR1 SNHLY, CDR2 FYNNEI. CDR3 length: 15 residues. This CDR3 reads CASSDSGQVYNEQFF. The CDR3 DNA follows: TGTGCCAGCAGTGATTCAGGACAGGTGTACAATGAGCAGTTCTTC.

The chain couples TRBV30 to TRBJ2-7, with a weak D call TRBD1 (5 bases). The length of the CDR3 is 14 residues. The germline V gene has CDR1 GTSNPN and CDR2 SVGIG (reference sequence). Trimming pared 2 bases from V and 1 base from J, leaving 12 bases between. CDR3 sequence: CAWSRQGASYEQYF. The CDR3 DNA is TGTGCCTGGAGTAGGCAAGGGGCGTCCTACGAGCAGTACTTC.

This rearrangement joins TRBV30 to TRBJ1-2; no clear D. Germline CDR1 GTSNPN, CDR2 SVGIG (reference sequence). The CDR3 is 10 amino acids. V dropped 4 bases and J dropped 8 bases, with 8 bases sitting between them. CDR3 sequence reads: CAWKHGGYTF. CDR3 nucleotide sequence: TGTGCCTGGAAACACGGAGGCTACACCTTC.

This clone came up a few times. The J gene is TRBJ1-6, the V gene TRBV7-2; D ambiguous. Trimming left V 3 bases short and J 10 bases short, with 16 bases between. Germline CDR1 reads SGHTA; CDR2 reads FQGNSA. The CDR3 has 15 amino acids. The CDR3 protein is CASSLEKGLGSPLHF. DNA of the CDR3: TGTGCCAGCAGCTTGGAAAAAGGCCTCGGGTCACCCCTCCACTTT.

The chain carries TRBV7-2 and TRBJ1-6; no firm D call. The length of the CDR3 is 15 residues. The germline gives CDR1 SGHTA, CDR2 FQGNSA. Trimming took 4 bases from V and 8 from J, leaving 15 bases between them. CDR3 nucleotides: TGTGCCAGCAGCTCATCTTCTACTAGCTATTCACCCCTCCACTTT. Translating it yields CASSSSSTSYSPLHF. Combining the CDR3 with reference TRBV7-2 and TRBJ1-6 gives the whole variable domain GAGVSQSPSNKVTEKGKDVELRCDPISGHTALYWYRQSLGQGLEFLIYFQGNSAPDKSGLPSDRFSAERTGGSVSTLTIQRTQQEDSAVYLCASSSSSTSYSPLHFGNGTRLTVT.

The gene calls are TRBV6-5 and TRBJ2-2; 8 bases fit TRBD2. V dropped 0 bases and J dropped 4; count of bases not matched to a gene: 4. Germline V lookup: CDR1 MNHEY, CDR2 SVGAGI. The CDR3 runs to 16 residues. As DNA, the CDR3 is TGTGCCAGCAGTTACTCGAGTAGCGGGGCCACCGGGGAGCTGTTTTTT. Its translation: CASSYSSSGATGELFF.

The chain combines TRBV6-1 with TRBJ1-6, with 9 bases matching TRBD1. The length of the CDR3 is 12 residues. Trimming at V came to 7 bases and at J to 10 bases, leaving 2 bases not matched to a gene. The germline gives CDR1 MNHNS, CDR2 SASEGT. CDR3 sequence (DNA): TGTGCCAGCACAGGACAGGGGTCACCCCTCCACTTT. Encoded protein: CASTGQGSPLHF.

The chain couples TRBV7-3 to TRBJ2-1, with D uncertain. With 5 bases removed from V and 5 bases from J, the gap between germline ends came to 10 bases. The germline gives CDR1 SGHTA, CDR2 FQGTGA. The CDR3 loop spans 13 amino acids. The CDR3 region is CASSISIDNEQFF. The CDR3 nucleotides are TGTGCCAGCAGCATCTCGATCGACAATGAGCAGTTCTTC.

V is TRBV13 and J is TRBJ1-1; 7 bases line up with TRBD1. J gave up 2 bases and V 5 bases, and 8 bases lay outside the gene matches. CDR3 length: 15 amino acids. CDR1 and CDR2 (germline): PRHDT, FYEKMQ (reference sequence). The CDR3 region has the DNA TGTGCCAGCAGCCTCCCGGGACAGAGAAACACTGAAGCTTTCTTT. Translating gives CASSLPGQRNTEAFF.

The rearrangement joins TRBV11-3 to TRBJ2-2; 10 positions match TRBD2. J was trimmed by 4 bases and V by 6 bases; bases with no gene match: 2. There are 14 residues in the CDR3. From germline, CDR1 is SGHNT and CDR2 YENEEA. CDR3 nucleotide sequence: TGTGCCAGCAGATCTAGCGGGGGCACCGGGGAGCTGTTTTTT. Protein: CASRSSGGTGELFF. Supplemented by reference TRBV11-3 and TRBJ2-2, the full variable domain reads EAGVVQSPRYKIIEKKQPVAFWCNPISGHNTLYWYLQNLGQGPELLIRYENEEAVDDSQLPKDRFSAERLKGVDSTLKIQPAELGDSAVYLCASRSSGGTGELFFGEGSRLTVL.

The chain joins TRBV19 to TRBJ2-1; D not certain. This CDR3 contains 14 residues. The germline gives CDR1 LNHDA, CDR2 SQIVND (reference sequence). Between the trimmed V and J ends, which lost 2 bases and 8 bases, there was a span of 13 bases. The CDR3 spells CASSISWRTDEQFF. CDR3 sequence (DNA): TGTGCCAGTAGTATAAGCTGGCGGACCGATGAGCAGTTCTTC.

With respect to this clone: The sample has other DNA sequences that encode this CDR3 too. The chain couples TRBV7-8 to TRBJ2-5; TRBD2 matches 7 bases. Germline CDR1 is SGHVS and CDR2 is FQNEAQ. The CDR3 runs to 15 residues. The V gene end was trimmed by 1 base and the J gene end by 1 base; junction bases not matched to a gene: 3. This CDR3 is CASSLGAGPQETQYF. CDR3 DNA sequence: TGTGCCAGCAGCTTAGGAGCGGGGCCCCAAGAGACCCAGTACTTC. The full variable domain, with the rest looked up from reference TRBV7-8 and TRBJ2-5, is GAGVSQSPRYKVAKRGQDVALRCDPISGHVSLFWYQQALGQGPEFLTYFQNEAQLDKSGLPSDRFFAERPEGSVSTLKIQRTQQEDSAVYLCASSLGAGPQETQYFGPGTRLLVL.

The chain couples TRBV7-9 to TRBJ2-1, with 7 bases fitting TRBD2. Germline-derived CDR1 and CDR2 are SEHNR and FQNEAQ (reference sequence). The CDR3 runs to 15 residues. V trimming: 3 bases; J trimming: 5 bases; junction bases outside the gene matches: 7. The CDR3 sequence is CASSFQREAHNEQFF. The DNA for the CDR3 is TGTGCCAGCAGCTTCCAGCGGGAAGCCCACAATGAGCAGTTCTTC.

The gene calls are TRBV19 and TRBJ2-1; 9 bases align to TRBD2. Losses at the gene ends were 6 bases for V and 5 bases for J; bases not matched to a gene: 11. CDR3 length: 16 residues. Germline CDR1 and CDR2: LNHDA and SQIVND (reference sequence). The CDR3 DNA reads TGTGCCAGTAGAACAATCCTTAGCGGGGGCAACAATGAGCAGTTCTTC. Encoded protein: CASRTILSGGNNEQFF.

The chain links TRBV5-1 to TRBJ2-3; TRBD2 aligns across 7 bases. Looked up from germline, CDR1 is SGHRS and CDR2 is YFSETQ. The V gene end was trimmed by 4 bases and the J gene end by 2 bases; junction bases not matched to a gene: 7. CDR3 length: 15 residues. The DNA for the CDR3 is TGCGCCAGCAGCCTTGGGGGACTAACCACAGATACGCAGTATTTT. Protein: CASSLGGLTTDTQYF.